This is a list of T cell receptor beta chains from one sample in a study of CD8 T cells in ankylosing spondylitis. TCRdb processed the 5' RACE reads anew with MiXCR; each CDR3 protein has one entry. This table holds about 800,000 distinct CDR3 sequences, about 10% found once. The specimen sequenced was blood, either unsorted or a sorted T cell fraction (not recorded which). These receptors came from a male donor with ankylosing spondylitis. Both conserved end residues are part of each CDR3. D genes are given only for firm matches. Only some rows state a clone size, as once, few, many or a class for expanded clones.

j_call d_call v_call clone_size cdr3_aa cdr3_nt
TRBJ1-4 . TRBV11-2 few CASSPYPDTLLSEKLFF TGTGCCAGCAGCCCCTACCCTGACACTCTCCTAAGTGAAAAACTGTTTTTT
TRBJ2-1 . TRBV28 . CASSSWQASSYNEQFF TGTGCCAGCAGTTCGTGGCAGGCTAGCTCCTACAATGAGCAGTTCTTC
TRBJ2-4 TRBD1 TRBV5-1 . CASSLAGTGTPLAKNIQYF TGCGCCAGCAGCTTGGCGGGGACAGGGACGCCGCTAGCCAAAAACATTCAGTACTTC
TRBJ2-2 TRBD1 TRBV10-3 . CAIRRGQGAAGELFF TGTGCCATCAGGAGGGGACAGGGGGCGGCCGGGGAGCTGTTTTTT
TRBJ2-7 . TRBV20-1 . CSASDDLEQYF TGCAGTGCATCAGACGACCTCGAGCAGTACTTC
TRBJ2-4 . TRBV5-1 . CASSLTPDQNIQYF TGCGCCAGCAGCTTGACACCAGATCAAAACATTCAGTACTTC
TRBJ2-1 . TRBV6-2/TRBV6-3 few CASSYGGASSSYNEQFF TGTGCCAGCAGTTACGGGGGAGCCTCGAGCTCCTACAATGAGCAGTTCTTC
TRBJ2-5 . TRBV20-1 many CSAWYQETQYF TGCAGTGCTTGGTACCAAGAGACCCAGTACTTC
TRBJ2-3 . TRBV6-5 . CASSSGTFLATDTQYF TGTGCCAGCAGTTCCGGGACATTTCTTGCCACAGATACGCAGTATTTT
TRBJ2-7 . TRBV3-1 few CASSQLAAYEQYF TGTGCCAGCAGCCAACTAGCTGCTTACGAGCAGTACTTC
TRBJ2-3 . TRBV7-2 . CASSLSGGLLGTDTQYF TGTGCCAGCAGCTTAAGTGGGGGGCTGTTGGGCACAGATACGCAGTATTTT
TRBJ2-1 TRBD2 TRBV4-1 . CASSPPGTMAYNEQFF TGCGCCAGCAGCCCGCCCGGGACTATGGCCTACAATGAGCAGTTCTTC
TRBJ2-4 TRBD2 TRBV6-1 . CASSPLAGARKYF TGTGCCAGCAGTCCGCTAGCGGGGGCTCGAAAGTACTTC
TRBJ1-1 TRBD1 TRBV28 . CASSATGLYTEAFF TGTGCCAGCAGTGCGACAGGGTTATACACTGAAGCTTTCTTT
TRBJ2-5 . TRBV5-1 few CASSLGPPQETQYF TGCGCCAGCAGCTTGGGGCCTCCCCAAGAGACCCAGTACTTC
TRBJ2-7 . TRBV19 . CASSTYTTSSYEQYF TGTGCCAGTAGTACCTACACCACCTCCTCCTACGAGCAGTACTTC
TRBJ2-7 TRBD2 TRBV20-1 . CSASSLAGEEEQYF TGCAGTGCTAGCTCCCTAGCGGGAGAGGAGGAGCAGTACTTC
TRBJ2-7 . TRBV4-3 . CASSHLATGSYEQYF TGCGCCAGCAGCCACCTTGCGACAGGTTCCTACGAGCAGTACTTC
TRBJ2-1 TRBD2 TRBV10-3 many CAISERTSSYNEQFF TGTGCCATCAGTGAGCGGACTAGCTCCTACAATGAGCAGTTCTTC
TRBJ1-6 . TRBV5-1 . CASSMGIYYNSTLHF TGCGCCAGCAGCATGGGGATCTACTATAATTCAACCCTCCACTTT
TRBJ1-1 . TRBV20-1 many CSATRGGTEAFF TGCAGTGCTACAAGAGGGGGCACTGAAGCTTTCTTT
TRBJ1-1 . TRBV7-2 few CASSYSGRSTEAFF TGTGCCAGCAGCTATTCAGGGAGATCCACTGAAGCTTTCTTT
TRBJ1-1 . TRBV4-1 few CASSQFPRVGAFF TGCGCCAGCAGCCAATTTCCGCGGGTAGGGGCTTTCTTT
TRBJ2-5 . TRBV20-1 . CSATDPGRTQYF TGCAGTGCTACCGATCCAGGGAGAACCCAGTACTTC
TRBJ2-1 . TRBV4-3 many CASSLGLRDNEQFF TGCGCCAGCAGCCTGGGATTGCGGGACAATGAGCAGTTCTTC
TRBJ2-3 TRBD2 TRBV11-2 . CASSLPRGLAGGPEGTDTQYF TGTGCCAGCAGCTTACCCCGGGGACTAGCGGGAGGGCCTGAGGGCACAGATACGCAGTATTTT
TRBJ1-5 . TRBV20-1 . CSARNSGQNQPQHF TGCAGTGCTAGGAATTCGGGACAAAATCAGCCCCAGCATTTT
TRBJ2-3 . TRBV7-2 . CASSLAAGFTDTQYF TGTGCCAGCAGCTTAGCGGCGGGTTTCACAGATACGCAGTATTTT
TRBJ2-1 . TRBV5-1 few CASSMGDRDEQFF TGCGCCAGCAGCATGGGAGACCGGGATGAGCAGTTCTTC
TRBJ2-7 TRBD1 TRBV7-8 . CASSLTGQVFGQYF TGTGCCAGCAGCTTAACGGGACAGGTATTTGGGCAGTACTTC
TRBJ2-1 TRBD2 TRBV20-1 . CSAGGALAGDMNEQFF TGCAGTGCTGGAGGGGCCCTAGCGGGGGATATGAATGAGCAGTTCTTC
TRBJ1-2 . TRBV20-1 many CSARTGHYGYTF TGCAGTGCTAGGACAGGCCACTATGGCTACACCTTC
TRBJ2-7 . TRBV13 few CASSSGSPNEQYF TGTGCCAGCAGCTCCGGGAGTCCGAACGAGCAGTACTTC
TRBJ2-4 TRBD2 TRBV20-1 many CSARLAGALAKNIQYF TGCAGTGCTAGACTAGCGGGAGCGCTAGCCAAAAACATTCAGTACTTC
TRBJ2-4 TRBD1 TRBV28 . CASRVTGTLAKNIQYF TGTGCCAGCAGGGTGACAGGGACCTTAGCCAAAAACATTCAGTACTTC
TRBJ1-2 . TRBV28 few CASSDRQSPYGYTF TGTGCCAGCAGTGACCGACAGAGTCCCTATGGCTACACCTTC
TRBJ2-2 . TRBV5-1 . CASRGTANTGELFF TGCGCCAGCAGGGGGACCGCCAACACCGGGGAGCTGTTTTTT